Below, 5 T cell receptor beta chains from the same sample are listed, as sequenced in a study of blood T cell repertoires in COVID-19 (dated by TCRdb to the early 2020s). Libraries were prepared through the immunoSEQ multiplex PCR assay. Here the immuneACCESS table is served through TCRdb, limited to in-frame sequences with V and J called. Missing clones are a known gap in these copies; in checked studies unresolved V genes cover under half, and the rest lacks a known reason. The sample contains about 280,000 clones, roughly 90% of them found a single time. Jointly, the top ten make up about 11% of the sample. Sequenced material: peripheral blood. The receptors derive from a woman aged 30 to 39 with COVID-19, enrolled during active disease.

The rearrangement uses TRBV18 and TRBJ2-1, with a tentative D call TRBD1 (6 bases). This CDR3 is built from 15 residues. The V end was cut by 4 bases, the J end by 3 bases, with 13 bases between. Germline V gives CDR1 KGHSH, CDR2 LQKENI. The CDR3 DNA reads TGTGCCAGCTCACTGCAGGGGCGGAGCTACAATGAGCAGTTCTTC. This encodes CASSLQGRSYNEQFF.

The chain is built from TRBV19 and TRBJ2-7; 10 bases map to TRBD2. Trimming took 3 bases from V and 3 from J; bases not matched to a gene: 5. The CDR3 is 15 residues long. Germline CDR1 LNHDA, CDR2 SQIVND (reference sequence). The CDR3 region has the DNA TGTGCCAGTAGTATCTCCAGGACTAGCGGCTACGAGCAGTACTTC. Translation gives CASSISRTSGYEQYF. Complete variable domain (other parts from reference TRBV19 and TRBJ2-7): DGGITQSPKYLFRKEGQNVTLSCEQNLNHDAMYWYRQDPGQGLRLIYYSQIVNDFQKGDIAEGYSVSREKKESFPLTVTSAQKNPTAFYLCASSISRTSGYEQYFGPGTRLTVT.

The chain links TRBV4-1 to TRBJ2-5; D possibly corresponds to TRBD1 (7 bases). Trimming cost V 0 bases and J 1 base, with 9 bases left between them. The CDR3 has 15 amino acids. Germline CDR1 and CDR2: MGHRA and YSYEKL. The CDR3 DNA sequence: TGCGCCAGCAGCCAAGATCAGGGGGGCCAAGAGACCCAGTACTTC. This gives the protein CASSQDQGGQETQYF.

The chain links TRBV12-3 or TRBV12-4 to TRBJ1-4; no clear D gene. The CDR3 runs to 13 residues. V was trimmed by 7 bases and J by 8 bases, leaving 14 bases between them. In DNA form, the CDR3 reads TGTGCCAGCACCTCAGGTCTGAGCGAAAAACTGTTTTTT. Its protein product is CASTSGLSEKLFF.

DNA of the CDR3: TGCGCCAGCAGCCCGGGGACAGGGGGTGGAAACACCATATATTTT. This translates into CASSPGTGGGNTIYF. The J gene is TRBJ1-3, the V gene TRBV5-1, with 11 positions matching TRBD1. Trimming at V came to 4 bases and at J to 3 bases, leaving 3 bases not matched to a gene. From germline, CDR1 is SGHRS and CDR2 YFSETQ. This CDR3 has 15 amino acids. The whole variable domain, remainder taken from reference TRBV5-1 and TRBJ1-3, is KAGVTQTPRYLIKTRGQQVTLSCSPISGHRSVSWYQQTPGQGLQFLFEYFSETQRNKGNFPGRFSGRQFSNSRSEMNVSTLELGDSALYLCASSPGTGGGNTIYFGEGSWLTVV.